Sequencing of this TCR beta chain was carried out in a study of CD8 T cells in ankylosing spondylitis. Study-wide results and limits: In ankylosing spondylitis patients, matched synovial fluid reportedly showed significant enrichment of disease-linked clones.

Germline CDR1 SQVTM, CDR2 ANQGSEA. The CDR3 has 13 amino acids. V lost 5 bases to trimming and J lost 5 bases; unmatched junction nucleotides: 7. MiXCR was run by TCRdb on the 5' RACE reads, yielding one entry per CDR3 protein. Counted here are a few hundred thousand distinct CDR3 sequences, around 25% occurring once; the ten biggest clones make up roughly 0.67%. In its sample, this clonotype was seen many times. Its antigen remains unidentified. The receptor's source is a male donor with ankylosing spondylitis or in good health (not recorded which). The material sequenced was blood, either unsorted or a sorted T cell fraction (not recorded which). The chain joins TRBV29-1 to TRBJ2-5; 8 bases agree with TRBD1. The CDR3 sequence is CSVHTGGYETQYF. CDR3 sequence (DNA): TGCAGCGTTCACACAGGGGGTTACGAGACCCAGTACTTC.